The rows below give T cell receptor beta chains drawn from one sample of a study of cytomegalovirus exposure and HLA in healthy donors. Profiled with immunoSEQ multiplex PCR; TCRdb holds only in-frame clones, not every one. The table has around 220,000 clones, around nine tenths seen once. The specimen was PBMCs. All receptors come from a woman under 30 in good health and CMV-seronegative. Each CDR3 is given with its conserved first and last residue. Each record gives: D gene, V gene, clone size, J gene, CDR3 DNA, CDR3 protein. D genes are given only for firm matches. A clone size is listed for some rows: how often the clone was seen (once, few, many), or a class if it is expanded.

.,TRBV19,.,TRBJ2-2,TGTGCCACGTTATTTGGACTTGGGGGGGAGCTGTTTTTT,CATLFGLGGELFF
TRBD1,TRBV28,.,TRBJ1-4,TGTGCCAGCAGCCCGACAGGGGCAAATGAAAAACTGTTTTTT,CASSPTGANEKLFF
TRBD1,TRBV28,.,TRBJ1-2,TGTGCCAGCAGTCCCCTAGACAGGGGGAGCTACACCTTC,CASSPLDRGSYTF
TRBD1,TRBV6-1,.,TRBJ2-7,TGTGCCAGTTGCGACAGGGAGATATACGAGCAGTACTTC,CASCDREIYEQYF
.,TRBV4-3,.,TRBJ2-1,TGCGCCAGCAGCCAAGATGGGGGTCTAGGGGGAAATGAGCAGTTCTTC,CASSQDGGLGGNEQFF
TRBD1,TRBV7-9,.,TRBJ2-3,TGTGCCAGCAGCCACCGGGACAGGGAAATTGATACGCAGTATTTT,CASSHRDREIDTQYF
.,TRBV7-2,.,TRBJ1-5,TGTGCCAGCAGCCTCGTGGGGGCTGGCAATCAGCCCCAGCATTTT,CASSLVGAGNQPQHF
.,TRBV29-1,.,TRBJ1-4,TGCAGCGCGTCAGGGTTTGAAAAACTGTTTTTT,CSASGFEKLFF
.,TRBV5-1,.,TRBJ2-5,TGCGCCAGCAGCTTGGTGGGCAGCCAAGAGACCCAGTACTTC,CASSLVGSQETQYF
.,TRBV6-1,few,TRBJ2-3,TGTGCCAGCAGTGAAGCCGGGGCGGGACCCACAGATACGCAGTATTTT,CASSEAGAGPTDTQYF
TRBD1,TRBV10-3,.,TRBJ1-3,TGTGCCATCATGGACAGGAGCTCTGGAAACACCATATATTTT,CAIMDRSSGNTIYF
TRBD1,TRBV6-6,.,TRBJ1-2,TGTGCCAGCAGTTCGGCAGGGGGCTATGGCTACACCTTC,CASSSAGGYGYTF
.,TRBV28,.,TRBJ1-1,TGTGCCAGCAGTTTCAAAACTGAAGCTTTCTTT,CASSFKTEAFF
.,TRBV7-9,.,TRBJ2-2,TGTGCCAGCAGCTTACTTACAGACCAGAACACCGGGGAGCTGTTTTTT,CASSLLTDQNTGELFF
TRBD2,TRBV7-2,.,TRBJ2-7,TGTGCCAGCAGTCTTAGCGGGAGGCAGGGCGAGCAGTACTTC,CASSLSGRQGEQYF
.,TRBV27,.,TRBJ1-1,TGTGCCAGCAGCCCTATTGAGGGAAGGAACACTGAAGCTTTCTTT,CASSPIEGRNTEAFF
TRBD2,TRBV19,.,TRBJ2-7,TGTGCCAGTAGTACCCGGCTAGCGGGAGACCACGAGCAGTACTTC,CASSTRLAGDHEQYF
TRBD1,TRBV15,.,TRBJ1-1,TGTGCCACCAGCATACGGGACAGGGTTGAAGGTGAAGCTTTCTTT,CATSIRDRVEGEAFF
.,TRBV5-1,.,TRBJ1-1,TGCGCCAGCAGCTTCGAGGACAGATACACTGAAGCTTTCTTT,CASSFEDRYTEAFF
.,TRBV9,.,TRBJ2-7,TGTGCCAGCAGCGCCGCTAACTCCTACGAGCAGTACTTC,CASSAANSYEQYF
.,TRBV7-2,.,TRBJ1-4,TGTGCCAGCAGGGCCGGGTTCAATGAAAAACTGTTTTTT,CASRAGFNEKLFF
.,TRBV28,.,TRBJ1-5,TGTGCCAGCAGCTATCCACAGAAAACTCAGCCCCAGCATTTT,CASSYPQKTQPQHF
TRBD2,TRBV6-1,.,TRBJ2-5,TGTGCCAGCAGCGAAGGACTAGCGGGAGTCCCCCGCGGGCAAGAGACCCAGTACTTC,CASSEGLAGVPRGQETQYF
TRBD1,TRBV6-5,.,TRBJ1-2,TGTGCCAGCAGCCGGGACAGGGGATATTATGGCTACACCTTC,CASSRDRGYYGYTF
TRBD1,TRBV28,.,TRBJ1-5,TGTGCCAGCAGGCCCCAACAGGGGCGCAATCAGCCCCAGCATTTT,CASRPQQGRNQPQHF
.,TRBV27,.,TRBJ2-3,TGTGCCAGCAGTTTGGTGGCCGCAGATACGCAGTATTTT,CASSLVAADTQYF
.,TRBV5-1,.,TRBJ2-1,TGCGCCAGCAGCTACTCAACAGGAGGGAAGTACAATGAGCAGTTCTTC,CASSYSTGGKYNEQFF
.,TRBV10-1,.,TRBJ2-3,TGCGCCAGCAGGGACGGGAGAACGGCAGATACGCAGTATTTT,CASRDGRTADTQYF
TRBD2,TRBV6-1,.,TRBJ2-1,TGTGCCAGCAGTGGGCCGGGCCTGGAAAGGACTAGCGACAATGAGCAGTTCTTC,CASSGPGLERTSDNEQFF
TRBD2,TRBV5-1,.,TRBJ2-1,TGCGCCAGCAGCTTGGGGGCTAGCGGACCCTACAATGAGCAGTTCTTC,CASSLGASGPYNEQFF
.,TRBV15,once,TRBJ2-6,TGTGCCACCAGCAGAGTTTGGGAGACAGGCTCTGGGGCCAACGTCCTGACTTTC,CATSRVWETGSGANVLTF
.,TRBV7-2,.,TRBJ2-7,TGTGCCAGCAGCCAAACCCGGTTATCCTCCTACGAGCAGTACTTC,CASSQTRLSSYEQYF
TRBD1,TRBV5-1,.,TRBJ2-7,TGCGCCAGCAGCTACCTCCCCGGGACAGGATTCTACGAGCAGTACTTC,CASSYLPGTGFYEQYF
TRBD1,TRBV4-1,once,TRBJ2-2,TGCGCCAGCAGCACCAACAGGGGCCCACTCCCAAACACCGGGGAGCTGTTTTTT,CASSTNRGPLPNTGELFF
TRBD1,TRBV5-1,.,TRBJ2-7,TGCGCCAGCAACCGGGACAGGGGGAACGAGCAGTACTTC,CASNRDRGNEQYF
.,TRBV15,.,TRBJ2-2,TGTGCCACCAGCAATAGCTGGAACGGGGAGCTGTTTTTT,CATSNSWNGELFF
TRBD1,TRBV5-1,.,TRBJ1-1,TGCGCCAGCAGCGTGGATGGACAGGGGTTCGCTGAAGCTTTCTTT,CASSVDGQGFAEAFF
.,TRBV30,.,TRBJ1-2,TGTGCCTGGAGCCGGGCGGGGAGGAAGGATGGCTACACCTTC,CAWSRAGRKDGYTF
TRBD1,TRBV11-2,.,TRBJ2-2,TGTGCCAGCAGCTTATTAGTGACAGGGTCCGGGGAGCTGTTTTTT,CASSLLVTGSGELFF
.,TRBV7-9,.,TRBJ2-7,TGTGCCAGCAGCCTACAGGGATACGAGCAGTACTTC,CASSLQGYEQYF
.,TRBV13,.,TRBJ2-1,TGTGCCAGCAGCTTATACAGCGGAGTCTACAATGAGCAGTTCTTC,CASSLYSGVYNEQFF
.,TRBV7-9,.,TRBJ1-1,TGTGCCAGCAGCCCTCCGCTATATGAAGCTTTCTTT,CASSPPLYEAFF
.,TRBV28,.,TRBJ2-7,TGTGCCAGCAGTTTTACCCGGGAACCCTCCTACGAGCAGTACTTC,CASSFTREPSYEQYF
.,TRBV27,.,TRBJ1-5,TGTGCCAGCAGTTTATCGAGGACCCCCGACAGTCGGTCCCAGCATTTT,CASSLSRTPDSRSQHF
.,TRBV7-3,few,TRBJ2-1,TGTGCCAGCAGTCCTCTGGGGGGTCGTGTGCAGTTCTTC,CASSPLGGRVQFF
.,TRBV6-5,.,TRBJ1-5,TGTGCCAGCAGTGGAGAGCATAGCAATCAGCCCCAGCATTTT,CASSGEHSNQPQHF
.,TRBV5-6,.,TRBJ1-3,TGTGCCAGCAGCTTAATCACAGGGCGTCACTCTGGAAACACCATATATTTT,CASSLITGRHSGNTIYF
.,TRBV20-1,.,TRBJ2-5,TGCAGTGCCGGTTGGTCAGAGACCCAGTACTTC,CSAGWSETQYF
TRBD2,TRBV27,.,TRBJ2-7,TGTGCCAGCAGTTCCGGACTAGCGGGAGGGTTCGACGAGCAGTACTTC,CASSSGLAGGFDEQYF
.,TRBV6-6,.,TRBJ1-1,TGTGCCAGCAGTTCGACAGGCAGGGAAGGGAACACTGAAGCTTTCTTT,CASSSTGREGNTEAFF
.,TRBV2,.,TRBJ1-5,TGTGCCAGCAGTGTACGACAGAAAAATCAGCCCCAGCATTTT,CASSVRQKNQPQHF
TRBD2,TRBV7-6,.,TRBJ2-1,TGTGCCAGCAGCTTACAGACTAGCGGGACCTTTTACAATGAGCAGTTCTTC,CASSLQTSGTFYNEQFF
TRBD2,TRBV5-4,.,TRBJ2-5,TGTGCCAGCAGCTTTGGTAGCGGGAGGGAAGAGACCCAGTACTTC,CASSFGSGREETQYF